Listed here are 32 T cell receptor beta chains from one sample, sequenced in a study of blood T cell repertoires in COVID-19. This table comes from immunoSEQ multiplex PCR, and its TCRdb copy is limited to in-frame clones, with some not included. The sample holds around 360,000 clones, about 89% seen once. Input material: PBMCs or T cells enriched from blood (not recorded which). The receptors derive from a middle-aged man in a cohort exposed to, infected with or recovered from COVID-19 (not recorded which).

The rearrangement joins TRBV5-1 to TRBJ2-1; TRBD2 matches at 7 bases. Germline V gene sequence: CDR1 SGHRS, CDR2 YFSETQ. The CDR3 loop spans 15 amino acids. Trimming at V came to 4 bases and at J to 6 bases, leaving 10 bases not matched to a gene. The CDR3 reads CASSDPGGSLNEQFF. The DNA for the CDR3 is TGCGCCAGCAGCGATCCGGGGGGTTCTCTCAATGAGCAGTTCTTC.

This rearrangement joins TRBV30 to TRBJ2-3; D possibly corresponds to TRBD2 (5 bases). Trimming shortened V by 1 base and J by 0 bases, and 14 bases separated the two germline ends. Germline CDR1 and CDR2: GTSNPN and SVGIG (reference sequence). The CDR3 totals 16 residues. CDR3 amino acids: CAWSAGKRFSTDTQYF. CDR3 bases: TGTGCCTGGAGTGCCGGGAAAAGATTTAGCACAGATACGCAGTATTTT.

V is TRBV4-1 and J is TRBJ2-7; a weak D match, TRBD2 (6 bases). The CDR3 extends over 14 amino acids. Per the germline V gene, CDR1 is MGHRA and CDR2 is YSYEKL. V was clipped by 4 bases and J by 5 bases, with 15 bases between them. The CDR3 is CASSPMTSSHEQYF. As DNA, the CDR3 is TGCGCCAGCAGCCCGATGACTAGTTCCCACGAGCAGTACTTC.

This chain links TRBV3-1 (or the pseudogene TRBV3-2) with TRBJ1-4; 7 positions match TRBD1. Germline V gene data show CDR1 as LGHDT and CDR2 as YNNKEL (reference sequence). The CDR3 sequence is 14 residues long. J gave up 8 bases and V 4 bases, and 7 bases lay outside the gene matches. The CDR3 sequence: CASSPLGGSEKLFF. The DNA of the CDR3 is TGTGCCAGCAGCCCCTTAGGGGGCTCAGAAAAACTGTTTTTT.

Here the CDR3 DNA reads TGTGCCAAGGGACAGTTGAATGAAAAACTGTTTTTT. As protein: CAKGQLNEKLFF. J is TRBJ1-4 and V is TRBV2; 7 nucleotides align to TRBD1. V lost 10 bases and J lost 5; bases outside the gene matches: 4. CDR1 SNHLY and CDR2 FYNNEI come from the germline V gene. The CDR3 is 12 amino acids.

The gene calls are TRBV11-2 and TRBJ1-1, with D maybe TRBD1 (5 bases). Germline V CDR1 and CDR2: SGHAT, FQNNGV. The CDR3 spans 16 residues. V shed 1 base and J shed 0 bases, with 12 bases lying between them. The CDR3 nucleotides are TGTGCCAGCAGCTTAGCTCTGGGCAGGGTGAACACTGAAGCTTTCTTT. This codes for CASSLALGRVNTEAFF.

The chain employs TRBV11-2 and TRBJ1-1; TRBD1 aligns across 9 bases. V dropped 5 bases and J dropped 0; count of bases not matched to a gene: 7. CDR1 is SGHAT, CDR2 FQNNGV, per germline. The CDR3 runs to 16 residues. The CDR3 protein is CASSPVGQGLNTEAFF. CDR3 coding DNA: TGTGCCAGCAGCCCCGTAGGACAGGGGTTGAACACTGAAGCTTTCTTT.

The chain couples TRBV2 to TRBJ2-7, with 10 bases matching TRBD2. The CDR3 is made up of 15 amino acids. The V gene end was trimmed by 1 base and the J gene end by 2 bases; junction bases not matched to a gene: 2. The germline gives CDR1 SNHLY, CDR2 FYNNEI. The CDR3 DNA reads TGTGCCAGCAGTGAAGAGCTAGCGGGAGCCTACGAGCAGTACTTC. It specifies CASSEELAGAYEQYF.

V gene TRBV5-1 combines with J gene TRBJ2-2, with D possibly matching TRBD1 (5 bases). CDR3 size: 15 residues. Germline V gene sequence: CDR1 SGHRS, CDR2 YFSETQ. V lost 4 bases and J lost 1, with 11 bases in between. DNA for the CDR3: TGCGCCAGCAGCCGACAGAGACTGAACACCGGGGAGCTGTTTTTT. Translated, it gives CASSRQRLNTGELFF.

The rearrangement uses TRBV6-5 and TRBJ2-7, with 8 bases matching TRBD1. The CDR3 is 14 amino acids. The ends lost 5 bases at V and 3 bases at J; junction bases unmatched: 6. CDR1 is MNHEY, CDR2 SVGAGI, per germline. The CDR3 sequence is CASSHGQGGYEQYF. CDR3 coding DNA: TGTGCCAGCAGTCACGGACAGGGCGGCTACGAGCAGTACTTC.

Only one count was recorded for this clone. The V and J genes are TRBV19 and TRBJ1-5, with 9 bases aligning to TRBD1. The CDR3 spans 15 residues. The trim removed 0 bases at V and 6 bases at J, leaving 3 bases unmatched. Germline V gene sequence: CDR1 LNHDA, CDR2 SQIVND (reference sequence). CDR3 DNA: TGTGCCAGTAGTATAGATCCGGGACAGGGTCAGCCCCAGCATTTT. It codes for CASSIDPGQGQPQHF. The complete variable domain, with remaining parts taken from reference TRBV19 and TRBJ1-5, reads DGGITQSPKYLFRKEGQNVTLSCEQNLNHDAMYWYRQDPGQGLRLIYYSQIVNDFQKGDIAEGYSVSREKKESFPLTVTSAQKNPTAFYLCASSIDPGQGQPQHFGDGTRLSIL.

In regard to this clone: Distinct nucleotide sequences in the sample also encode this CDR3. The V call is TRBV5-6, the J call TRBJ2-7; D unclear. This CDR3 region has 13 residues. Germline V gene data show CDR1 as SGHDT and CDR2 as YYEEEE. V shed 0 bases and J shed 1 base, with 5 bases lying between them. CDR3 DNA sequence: TGTGCCAGCAGCTTGGACAGATCCTACGAGCAGTACTTC. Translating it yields CASSLDRSYEQYF.

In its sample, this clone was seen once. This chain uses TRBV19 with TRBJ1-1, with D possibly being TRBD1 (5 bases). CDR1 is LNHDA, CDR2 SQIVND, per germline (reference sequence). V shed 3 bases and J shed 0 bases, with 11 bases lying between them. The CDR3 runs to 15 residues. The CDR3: CASSMYQGLNTEAFF. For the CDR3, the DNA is TGTGCCAGTAGTATGTATCAGGGCCTGAACACTGAAGCTTTCTTT. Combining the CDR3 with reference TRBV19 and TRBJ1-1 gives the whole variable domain DGGITQSPKYLFRKEGQNVTLSCEQNLNHDAMYWYRQDPGQGLRLIYYSQIVNDFQKGDIAEGYSVSREKKESFPLTVTSAQKNPTAFYLCASSMYQGLNTEAFFGQGTRLTVV.

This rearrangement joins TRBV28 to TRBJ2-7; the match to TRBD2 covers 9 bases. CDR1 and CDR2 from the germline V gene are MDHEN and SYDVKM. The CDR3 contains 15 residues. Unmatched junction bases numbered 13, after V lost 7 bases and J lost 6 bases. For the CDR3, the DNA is TGTGCCAGCATGTCGTTGGAAGCGGGAGGTCGCGAGCAGTACTTC. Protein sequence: CASMSLEAGGREQYF.

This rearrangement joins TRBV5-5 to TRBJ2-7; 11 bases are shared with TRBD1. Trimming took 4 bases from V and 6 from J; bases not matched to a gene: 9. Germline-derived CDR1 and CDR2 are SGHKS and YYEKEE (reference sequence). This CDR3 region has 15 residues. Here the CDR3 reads CASSKTGTGGREQYF. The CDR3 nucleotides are TGTGCCAGCAGCAAGACCGGGACAGGGGGGCGCGAGCAGTACTTC.

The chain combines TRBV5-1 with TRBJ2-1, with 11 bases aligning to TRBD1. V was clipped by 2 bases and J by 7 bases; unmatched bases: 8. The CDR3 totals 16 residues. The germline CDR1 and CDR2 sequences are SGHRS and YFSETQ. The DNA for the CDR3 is TGCGCCAGCAGCTTAGACTGGGACAGGGGGTTGAATGAGCAGTTCTTC. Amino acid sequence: CASSLDWDRGLNEQFF. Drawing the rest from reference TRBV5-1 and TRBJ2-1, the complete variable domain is KAGVTQTPRYLIKTRGQQVTLSCSPISGHRSVSWYQQTPGQGLQFLFEYFSETQRNKGNFPGRFSGRQFSNSRSEMNVSTLELGDSALYLCASSLDWDRGLNEQFFGPGTRLTVL.

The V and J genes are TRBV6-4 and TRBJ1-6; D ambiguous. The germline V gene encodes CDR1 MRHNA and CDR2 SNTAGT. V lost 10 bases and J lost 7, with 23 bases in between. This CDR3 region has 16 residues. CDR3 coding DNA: TGTGCCACCTTGCTTGGCAGTTCGGGAAGCAATTCACCCCTCCACTTT. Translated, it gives CATLLGSSGSNSPLHF.

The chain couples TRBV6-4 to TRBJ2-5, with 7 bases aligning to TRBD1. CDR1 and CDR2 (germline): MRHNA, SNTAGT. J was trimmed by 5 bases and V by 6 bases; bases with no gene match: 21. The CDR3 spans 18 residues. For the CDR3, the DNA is TGTGCCAGCAGCCCTAAAGGACTTGACAGGGAGTTTTGGGAGACCCAGTACTTC. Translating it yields CASSPKGLDREFWETQYF.

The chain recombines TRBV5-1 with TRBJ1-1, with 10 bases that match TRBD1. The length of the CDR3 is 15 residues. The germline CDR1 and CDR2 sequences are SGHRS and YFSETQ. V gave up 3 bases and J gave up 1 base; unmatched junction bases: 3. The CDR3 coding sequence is TGCGCCAGCAGCTCGGGACAGGGGAGGAACACTGAAGCTTTCTTT. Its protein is CASSSGQGRNTEAFF.

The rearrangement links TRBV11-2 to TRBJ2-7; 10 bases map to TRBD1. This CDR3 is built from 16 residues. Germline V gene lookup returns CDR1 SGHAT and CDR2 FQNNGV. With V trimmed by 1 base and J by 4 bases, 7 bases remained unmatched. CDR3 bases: TGTGCCAGCAGCTTAGGCGGGACAGGGGTTAGGTACGAGCAGTACTTC. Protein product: CASSLGGTGVRYEQYF.

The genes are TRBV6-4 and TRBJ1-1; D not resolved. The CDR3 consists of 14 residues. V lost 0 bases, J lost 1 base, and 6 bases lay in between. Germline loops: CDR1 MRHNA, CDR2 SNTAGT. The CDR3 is CASSDSGENTEAFF. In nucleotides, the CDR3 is TGTGCCAGCAGTGACTCAGGAGAGAACACTGAAGCTTTCTTT.

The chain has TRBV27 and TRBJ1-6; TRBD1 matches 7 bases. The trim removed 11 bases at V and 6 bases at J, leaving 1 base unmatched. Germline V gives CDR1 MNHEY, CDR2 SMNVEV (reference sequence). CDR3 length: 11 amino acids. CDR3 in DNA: TGTGCCTACAGGGGTAATTCACCCCTCCACTTT. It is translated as CAYRGNSPLHF.

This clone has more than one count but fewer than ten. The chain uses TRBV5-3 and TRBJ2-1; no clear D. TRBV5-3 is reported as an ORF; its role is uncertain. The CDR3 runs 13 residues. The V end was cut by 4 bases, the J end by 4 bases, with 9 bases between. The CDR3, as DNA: TGTGCCAGAAGCCTCCCCGGTTACAATGAGCAGTTCTTC. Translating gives CARSLPGYNEQFF.

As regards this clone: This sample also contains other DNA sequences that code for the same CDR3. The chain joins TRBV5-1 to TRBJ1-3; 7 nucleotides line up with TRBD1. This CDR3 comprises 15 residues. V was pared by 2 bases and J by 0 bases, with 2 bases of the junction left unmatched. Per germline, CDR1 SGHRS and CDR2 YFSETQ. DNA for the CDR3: TGCGCCAGCAGCTTAGCAGGGGGCTCTGGAAACACCATATATTTT. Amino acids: CASSLAGGSGNTIYF.

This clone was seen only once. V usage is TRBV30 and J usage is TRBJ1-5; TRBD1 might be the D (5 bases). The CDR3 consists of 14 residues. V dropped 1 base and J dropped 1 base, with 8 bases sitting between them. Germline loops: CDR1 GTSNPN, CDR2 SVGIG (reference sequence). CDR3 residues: CAWSDRPSNQPQHF. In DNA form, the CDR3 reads TGTGCCTGGAGTGACAGGCCGAGCAATCAGCCCCAGCATTTT.

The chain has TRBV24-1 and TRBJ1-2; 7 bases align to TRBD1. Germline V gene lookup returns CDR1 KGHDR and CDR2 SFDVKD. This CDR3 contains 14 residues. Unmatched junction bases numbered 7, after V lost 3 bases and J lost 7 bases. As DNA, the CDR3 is TGTGCCACCAGTGATGGGGGAGACAGGGCTGGCTACACCTTC. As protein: CATSDGGDRAGYTF.

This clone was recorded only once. CDR3 nucleotide sequence: TGTGCCATCATGAAGGACAGGGGGTCCTACAATGAGCAGTTCTTC. It codes for CAIMKDRGSYNEQFF. The chain employs TRBV10-3 and TRBJ2-1, with TRBD1 matching over 10 bases. CDR3 size: 15 residues. The V segment lost 7 bases and the J segment 1 base; nucleotides outside the gene matches: 4. The V gene's germline CDR1 is ENHRY and CDR2 SYGVKD.

In nucleotides, the CDR3 is TGTGCCAGCAGCTTATCTAGGAATCAGCCCCAGCATTTT. Amino acid sequence: CASSLSRNQPQHF. The chain recombines TRBV5-6 with TRBJ1-5, with D unresolved. Trimming removed 2 bases from V and 4 bases from J, with 7 bases in between. The CDR3 is 13 amino acids. Germline CDR1 reads SGHDT; CDR2 reads YYEEEE.

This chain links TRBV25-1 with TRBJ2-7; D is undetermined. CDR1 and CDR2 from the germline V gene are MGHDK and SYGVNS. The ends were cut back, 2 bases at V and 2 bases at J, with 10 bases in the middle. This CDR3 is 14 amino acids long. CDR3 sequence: CASSENRKPYEQYF. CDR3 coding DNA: TGTGCCAGCAGTGAAAACAGAAAGCCCTACGAGCAGTACTTC.

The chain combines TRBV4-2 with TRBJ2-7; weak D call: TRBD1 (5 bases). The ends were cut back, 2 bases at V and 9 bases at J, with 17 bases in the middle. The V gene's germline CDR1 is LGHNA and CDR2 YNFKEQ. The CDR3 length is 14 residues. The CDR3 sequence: CASSQPTEARGQYF. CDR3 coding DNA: TGTGCCAGCAGCCAACCGACAGAAGCCCGAGGGCAGTACTTC.

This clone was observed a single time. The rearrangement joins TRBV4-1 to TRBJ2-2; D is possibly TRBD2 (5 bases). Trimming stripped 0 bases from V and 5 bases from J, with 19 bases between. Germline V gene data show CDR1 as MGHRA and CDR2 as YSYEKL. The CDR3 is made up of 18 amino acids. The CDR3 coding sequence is TGCGCCAGCAGCCAAGAACCAACGGCGAGGCCGGGGACCGGGGAGCTGTTTTTT. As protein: CASSQEPTARPGTGELFF.

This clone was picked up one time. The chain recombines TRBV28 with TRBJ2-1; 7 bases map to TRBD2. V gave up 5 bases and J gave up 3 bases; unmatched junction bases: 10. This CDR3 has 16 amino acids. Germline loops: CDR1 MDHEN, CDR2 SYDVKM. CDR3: CASSPREGGYYNEQFF. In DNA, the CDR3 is TGTGCCAGCAGTCCCCGAGAGGGAGGGTACTACAATGAGCAGTTCTTC.